This TCR beta chain appears in the sequencing data of a study of blood T cell repertoires in COVID-19. With 7 bases removed from V and 3 bases from J, the gap between germline ends came to 15 bases. The CDR3 loop spans 15 amino acids. Germline CDR1 LNHNV, CDR2 YYDKDF (reference sequence). Authors' analysis steps: For nucleated cells, counts were estimated from reference gene primer amplification. The table came from immunoSEQ multiplex PCR; TCRdb's copy has only in-frame clones and leaves some out. D and trimming come from the DNA, and the V and J calls and clone size come from that table. The sample carries 95,000 to 150,000 clones, roughly three quarters recorded once.

Material: peripheral blood. The genes are TRBV15 and TRBJ2-2; D may be TRBD2 (5 bases). The source of this sequence is a woman aged 80 or over with acute or convalescent COVID-19. Written as DNA, the CDR3 is TGTGCCACCAACCGAGACTATACTGACACCGGGGAGCTGTTTTTT. Translation: CATNRDYTDTGELFF.